The 21 T cell receptor beta chains presented below share a single source sample, sequenced in a study of T-cell memory formation after mild COVID-19. TCRdb re-analysed the 5' RACE reads in MiXCR, keeping a single row per CDR3 protein. The top ten hold roughly 24% of the sample, which has 190,000 or so distinct CDR3 sequences, about a fifth seen once. The material sequenced was PBMCs or a T cell subset sorted from them (not recorded which). These receptors all come from an adult woman who had mild COVID-19 (a few samples of this study predate the infection). Cell type and time point are not known.

The chain is built from TRBV7-9 and TRBJ2-7, with TRBD1 matching over 7 bases. The CDR3 sequence is 16 residues long. The ends lost 4 bases at V and 7 bases at J; junction bases unmatched: 16. Germline V gene data show CDR1 as SEHNR and CDR2 as FQNEAQ (reference sequence). The CDR3 protein is CASSSHRLDRISEQYF. CDR3 DNA: TGTGCCAGCAGCTCACACCGACTGGACAGGATCTCAGAGCAGTACTTC.

This clonotype occurred a few times. V usage is TRBV19 and J usage is TRBJ1-1; D gene unclear. Trimming left V 3 bases short and J 2 bases short, with 7 bases between. Germline V gene lookup returns CDR1 LNHDA and CDR2 SQIVND (reference sequence). CDR3 length: 13 amino acids. The CDR3 is CASSMWDNTEAFF. CDR3 nucleotides: TGTGCCAGTAGTATGTGGGATAACACTGAAGCTTTCTTT.

The table lists this clonotype with many counts. This chain connects TRBV5-1 to TRBJ2-7; TRBD2 is a possible D gene (6 bases). V lost 0 bases and J lost 2, with 9 bases in between. The germline V gene has CDR1 SGHRS and CDR2 YFSETQ. This CDR3 region has 14 residues. The CDR3 spells CASSLVRGTYEQYF. The CDR3 DNA is TGCGCCAGCAGCTTGGTTCGGGGGACCTACGAGCAGTACTTC.

The chain links TRBV2 to TRBJ1-2; a weak D match, TRBD1 (5 bases). In germline, CDR1 is SNHLY, CDR2 FYNNEI. The length of the CDR3 is 14 residues. V was shortened by 4 bases and J by 2 bases, with 11 bases between the two germline ends. CDR3 residues: CASSGDGGNYGYTF. Written as DNA, the CDR3 is TGTGCCAGCAGTGGGGACGGGGGAAACTATGGCTACACCTTC.

In this sample, this clonotype turned up a few times. The chain recombines TRBV6-6 with TRBJ2-2; TRBD2 is a possible D gene (5 bases). V shed 5 bases and J shed 5 bases, with 15 bases lying between them. The CDR3 extends over 15 amino acids. CDR1 and CDR2 (germline): MNHNY, SVGAGI (reference sequence). The CDR3 is CASSKPDTGTGELFF. DNA for the CDR3: TGTGCCAGCAGTAAACCTGATACGGGGACCGGGGAGCTGTTTTTT.

The chain couples TRBV2 to TRBJ2-2; no firm D call. The germline V gene has CDR1 SNHLY and CDR2 FYNNEI. The V and J ends lost 3 bases and 6 bases respectively, with 14 bases between them. This CDR3 is 15 amino acids long. In nucleotides, the CDR3 is TGTGCCAGCAGTGACCAGAGAACCCAGTCCGGGGAGCTGTTTTTT. Protein: CASSDQRTQSGELFF.

This clonotype was picked up a small number of times. The rearrangement links TRBV20-1 to TRBJ2-7; the D gene is possibly TRBD2 (5 bases). The CDR3 runs 11 residues. The V and J ends lost 5 bases and 4 bases respectively, with 9 bases between them. Germline CDR1 DFQATT, CDR2 SNEGSKA (reference sequence). CDR3 sequence reads: CSAEGGYEQYF. DNA of the CDR3: TGCAGTGCTGAGGGTGGGTACGAGCAGTACTTC.

In its sample, this clonotype was seen a few times. The chain combines TRBV7-6 with TRBJ1-6, with TRBD1 identical over 9 bases. Losses at the gene ends were 4 bases for V and 7 bases for J; bases not matched to a gene: 2. Germline V gene lookup returns CDR1 SGHVS and CDR2 FNYEAQ. This CDR3 is built from 14 residues. The CDR3 bases are TGTGCCAGCAGCTCCGGGACAGGGAATTCACCCCTCCACTTT. Translating it yields CASSSGTGNSPLHF.

This clonotype was recorded a few times. J is TRBJ2-1 and V is TRBV15; maybe TRBD2 (6 bases). The CDR3 covers 17 residues. Germline assignment: CDR1 LNHNV and CDR2 YYDKDF (reference sequence). Trimming removed 1 base from V and 8 bases from J, with 21 bases in between. The CDR3 DNA is TGTGCCACCAGCAGAGTAGGGTTCGGCGGGGCATGGGATGAGCAGTTCTTC. As protein: CATSRVGFGGAWDEQFF.

Only a few counts were recorded for this clonotype. The V gene is TRBV25-1, the J gene TRBJ1-5; TRBD1 might be the D (5 bases). Germline V gene lookup returns CDR1 MGHDK and CDR2 SYGVNS. The CDR3 sequence is 13 residues long. V was clipped by 3 bases and J by 7 bases, with 10 bases between them. Written as DNA, the CDR3 is TGTGCCAGCAGTGAGTCGTCAGGGCAGCCCCAGCATTTT. Its translation: CASSESSGQPQHF. Full variable domain (rest looked up from reference TRBV25-1 and TRBJ1-5): EADIYQTPRYLVIGTGKKITLECSQTMGHDKMYWYQQDPGMELHLIHYSYGVNSTEKGDLSSESTVSRIRTEHFPLTLESARPSHTSQYLCASSESSGQPQHFGDGTRLSIL.

This clonotype has only a few counts. V usage is TRBV5-1 and J usage is TRBJ2-1; 10 nucleotides line up with TRBD1. J gave up 6 bases and V 5 bases, and 5 bases lay outside the gene matches. CDR1 and CDR2 from the germline V gene are SGHRS and YFSETQ. The CDR3 runs 14 residues. The CDR3 sequence: CASSRTGGGNEQFF. The CDR3 region has the DNA TGCGCCAGCAGTAGGACAGGGGGGGGCAATGAGCAGTTCTTC.

The CDR3 protein is CASSYTTGPGYTF. The CDR3 coding sequence is TGTGCCAGCAGTTACACGACAGGGCCCGGCTACACCTTC. The chain recombines TRBV2 with TRBJ1-2, with 7 nucleotides matching TRBD1. Unmatched junction bases numbered 8, after V lost 5 bases and J lost 8 bases. Looked up from germline, CDR1 is SNHLY and CDR2 is FYNNEI. The CDR3 has 13 residues. The full variable domain, its missing parts supplied by reference TRBV2 and TRBJ1-2, is EPEVTQTPSHQVTQMGQEVILRCVPISNHLYFYWYRQILGQKVEFLVSFYNNEISEKSEIFDDQFSVERPDGSNFTLKIRSTKLEDSAMYFCASSYTTGPGYTFGSGTRLTVV.

The chain carries TRBV2 and TRBJ1-1; TRBD1 agrees at 7 bases. The ends lost 7 bases at V and 1 base at J; junction bases unmatched: 9. Germline V gene lookup returns CDR1 SNHLY and CDR2 FYNNEI. The CDR3 has 15 amino acids. Written as DNA, the CDR3 is TGTGCCAGCATACCTCACAGGGGTTCGAACACTGAAGCTTTCTTT. Translation: CASIPHRGSNTEAFF.

V is TRBV20-1 and J is TRBJ2-3; TRBD2 aligns across 10 bases. Unmatched junction bases numbered 27, after V lost 0 bases and J lost 0 bases. This CDR3 has 24 residues. The germline V gene has CDR1 DFQATT and CDR2 SNEGSKA (reference sequence). The CDR3 sequence is CSARDYGSGRAIGNLPRSTDTQYF. The CDR3 DNA follows: TGCAGTGCTAGAGATTATGGGAGCGGGAGGGCCATTGGAAACTTACCACGTAGCACAGATACGCAGTATTTT.

Concerning this clonotype itself: Mismatch with germline at one junction end may stem from a read error. CDR3 nucleotide sequence: TGTGCCAGCAGCCTCCACTGGGGGGCTAGCTCCCACGAGCAGTACTTC. Amino acid sequence: CASSLHWGASSHEQYF. This sequence joins TRBV12-3 or TRBV12-4 and TRBJ2-7; either TRBD1 or TRBD2 may fit D (6 bases each). The CDR3 loop spans 16 amino acids.

This chain links TRBV9 with TRBJ1-2, with D perhaps TRBD1 (5 bases). Germline CDR1 reads SGDLS; CDR2 reads YYNGEE. The CDR3 runs 16 residues. Trimming took 4 bases from V and 7 from J, leaving 23 bases between them. The CDR3 here is CASSPWGGGDPSGYTF. CDR3 DNA sequence: TGTGCCAGCAGCCCGTGGGGTGGAGGGGACCCCAGTGGCTACACCTTC.

This chain joins TRBV20-1 and TRBJ2-7, with TRBD2 matching over 8 bases. Trimming cost V 6 bases and J 2 bases; bases outside gene matches: 9. CDR3 size: 14 residues. Germline lookup yields CDR1 DFQATT and CDR2 SNEGSKA (reference sequence). The CDR3, as DNA: TGCAGTGCCACGGTGGCGGGGGGCCCCTACGAGCAGTACTTC. This codes for CSATVAGGPYEQYF.

In this sample, this clonotype turned up a few times. The chain links TRBV7-8 to TRBJ2-5, with TRBD2 matching 7 bases. The CDR3 length is 15 residues. V dropped 3 bases and J dropped 5; count of bases not matched to a gene: 9. Germline CDR1 is SGHVS and CDR2 is FQNEAQ. CDR3: CASSFGGGGTETQYF. The CDR3 region has the DNA TGTGCCAGCAGCTTCGGTGGCGGGGGTACGGAGACCCAGTACTTC.

The chain employs TRBV25-1 and TRBJ1-1; a weak D match, TRBD1 (5 bases). The CDR3 extends over 16 amino acids. The V gene lost 0 bases and the J gene lost 6 bases, with 17 bases spanning the gap. Germline V gene data show CDR1 as MGHDK and CDR2 as SYGVNS. CDR3 region: CASSEYFPSPGPEAFF. The CDR3 DNA follows: TGTGCCAGCAGTGAATATTTCCCCTCCCCGGGGCCTGAAGCTTTCTTT.

This clonotype was detected only a few times. The gene calls are TRBV20-1 and TRBJ2-5, with 9 nucleotides matching TRBD2. There are 16 residues in the CDR3. Trimming removed 1 base from V and 0 bases from J; junction bases left unmatched: 6. Germline CDR1 is DFQATT and CDR2 is SNEGSKA (reference sequence). CDR3 loop: CSARVWASGDQETQYF. In DNA, the CDR3 is TGCAGTGCTAGAGTGTGGGCTAGCGGGGACCAAGAGACCCAGTACTTC.

This clonotype was detected a few times. The chain is built from TRBV20-1 and TRBJ1-3; D gene uncertain. V gave up 5 bases and J gave up 3 bases, with 2 bases separating them. The CDR3 is 10 residues long. The V gene's germline CDR1 is DFQATT and CDR2 SNEGSKA (reference sequence). CDR3 sequence reads: CSARGNTIYF. The DNA of the CDR3 is TGCAGTGCTCGTGGAAACACCATATATTTT.